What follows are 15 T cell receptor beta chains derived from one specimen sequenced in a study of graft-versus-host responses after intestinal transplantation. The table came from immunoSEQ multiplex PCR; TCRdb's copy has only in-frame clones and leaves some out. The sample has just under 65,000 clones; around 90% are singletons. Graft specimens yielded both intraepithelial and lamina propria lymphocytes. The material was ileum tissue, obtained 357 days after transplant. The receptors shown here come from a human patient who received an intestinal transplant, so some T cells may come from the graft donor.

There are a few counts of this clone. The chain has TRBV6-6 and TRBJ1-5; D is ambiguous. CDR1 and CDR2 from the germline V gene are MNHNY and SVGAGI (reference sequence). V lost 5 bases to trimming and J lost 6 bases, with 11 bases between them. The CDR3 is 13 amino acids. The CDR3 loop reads CASSGIEGQPQHF. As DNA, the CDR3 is TGTGCCAGCAGTGGGATAGAGGGTCAGCCCCAGCATTTT.

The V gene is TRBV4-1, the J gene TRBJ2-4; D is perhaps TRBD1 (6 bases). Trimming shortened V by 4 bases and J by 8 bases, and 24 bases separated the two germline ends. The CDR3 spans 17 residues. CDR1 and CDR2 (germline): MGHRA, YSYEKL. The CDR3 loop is CASSPLTGTQGWDIQYF. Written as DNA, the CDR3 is TGCGCCAGCAGCCCACTTACCGGGACACAGGGATGGGACATTCAGTACTTC.

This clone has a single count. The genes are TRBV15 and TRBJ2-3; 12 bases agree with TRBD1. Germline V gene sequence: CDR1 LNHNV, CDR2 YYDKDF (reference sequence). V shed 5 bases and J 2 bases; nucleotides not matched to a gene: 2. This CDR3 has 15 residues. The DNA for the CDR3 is TGTGCCACCAGCGGGACAGGGGGCCTCACAGATACGCAGTATTTT. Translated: CATSGTGGLTDTQYF.

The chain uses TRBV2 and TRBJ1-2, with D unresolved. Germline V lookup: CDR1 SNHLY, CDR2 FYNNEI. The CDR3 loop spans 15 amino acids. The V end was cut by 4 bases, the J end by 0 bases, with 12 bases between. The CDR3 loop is CASSVSLGTNYGYTF. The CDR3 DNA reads TGTGCCAGCAGTGTGAGTCTGGGAACTAACTATGGCTACACCTTC.

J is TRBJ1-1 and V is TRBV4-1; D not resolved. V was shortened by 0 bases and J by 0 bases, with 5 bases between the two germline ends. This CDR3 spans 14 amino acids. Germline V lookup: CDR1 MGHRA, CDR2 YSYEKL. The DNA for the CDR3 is TGCGCCAGCAGCCAAGAAAACCTGAACACTGAAGCTTTCTTT. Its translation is CASSQENLNTEAFF.

CDR3 loop: CASSLTIPQNTEAFF. The CDR3 DNA follows: TGCGCCAGCAGCCTCACAATCCCTCAGAACACTGAAGCTTTCTTT. This chain links TRBV5-1 with TRBJ1-1, with D uncertain. The length of the CDR3 is 15 residues. V dropped 4 bases and J dropped 1 base, with 14 bases sitting between them. The germline gives CDR1 SGHRS, CDR2 YFSETQ.

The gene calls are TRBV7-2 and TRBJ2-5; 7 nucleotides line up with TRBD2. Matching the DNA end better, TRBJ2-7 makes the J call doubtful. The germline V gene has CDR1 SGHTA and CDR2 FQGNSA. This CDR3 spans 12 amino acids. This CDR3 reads CASTGGSYEQYF. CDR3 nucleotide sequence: TGTGCCAGCACCGGGGGGTCCTACGAGCAGTACTTC.

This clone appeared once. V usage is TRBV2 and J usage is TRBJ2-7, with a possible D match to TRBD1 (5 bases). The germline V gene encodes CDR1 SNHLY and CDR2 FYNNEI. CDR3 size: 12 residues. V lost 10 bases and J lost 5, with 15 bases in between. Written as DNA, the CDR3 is TGTGCCATCGTCTACAGGCAGAACGAGCAGTACTTC. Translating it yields CAIVYRQNEQYF.

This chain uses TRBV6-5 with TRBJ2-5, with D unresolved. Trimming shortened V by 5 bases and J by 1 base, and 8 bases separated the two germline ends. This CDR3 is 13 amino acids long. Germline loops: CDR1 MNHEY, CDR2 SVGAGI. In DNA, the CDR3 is TGTGCCAGCAGTACGCGAACCCAAGAGACCCAGTACTTC. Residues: CASSTRTQETQYF.

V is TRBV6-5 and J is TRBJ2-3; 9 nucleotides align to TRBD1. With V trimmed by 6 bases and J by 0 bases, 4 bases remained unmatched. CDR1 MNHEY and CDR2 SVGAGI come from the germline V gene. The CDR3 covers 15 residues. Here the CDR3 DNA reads TGTGCCAGCAGCCTACAGGGGGCTAGCACAGATACGCAGTATTTT. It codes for CASSLQGASTDTQYF.

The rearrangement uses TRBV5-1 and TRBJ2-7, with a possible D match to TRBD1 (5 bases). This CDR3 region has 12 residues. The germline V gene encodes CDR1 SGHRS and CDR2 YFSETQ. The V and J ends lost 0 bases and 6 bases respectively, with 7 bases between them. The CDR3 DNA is TGCGCCAGCAGCTTGGAAAGGGGCGAGCAGTACTTC. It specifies CASSLERGEQYF. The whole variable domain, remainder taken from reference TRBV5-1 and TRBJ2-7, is KAGVTQTPRYLIKTRGQQVTLSCSPISGHRSVSWYQQTPGQGLQFLFEYFSETQRNKGNFPGRFSGRQFSNSRSEMNVSTLELGDSALYLCASSLERGEQYFGPGTRLTVT.

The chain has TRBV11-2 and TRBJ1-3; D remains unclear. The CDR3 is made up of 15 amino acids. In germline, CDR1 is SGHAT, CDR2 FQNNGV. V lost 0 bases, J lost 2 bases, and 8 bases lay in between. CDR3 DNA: TGTGCCAGCAGCTTAGAAGTTAGGGCTGGAAACACCATATATTTT. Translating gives CASSLEVRAGNTIYF.

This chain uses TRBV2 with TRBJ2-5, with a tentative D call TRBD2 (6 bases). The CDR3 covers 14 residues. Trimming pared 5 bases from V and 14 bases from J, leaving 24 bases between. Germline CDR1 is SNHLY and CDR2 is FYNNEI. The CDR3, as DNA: TGTGCCAGCAGTACCGGGAGTAGCTCCCCACTACTATACTTC. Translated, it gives CASSTGSSSPLLYF. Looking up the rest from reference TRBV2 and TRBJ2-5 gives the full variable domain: EPEVTQTPSHQVTQMGQEVILRCVPISNHLYFYWYRQILGQKVEFLVSFYNNEISEKSEIFDDQFSVERPDGSNFTLKIRSTKLEDSAMYFCASSTGSSSPLLYFGPGTRLLVL.

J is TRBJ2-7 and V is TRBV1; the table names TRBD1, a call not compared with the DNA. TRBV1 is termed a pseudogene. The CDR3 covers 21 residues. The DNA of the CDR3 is TGCACCAGCAGCCAAGAACCGGAGTGGGACAGGGGAAAACAGTCCGATTACGAGCAGTACTTC. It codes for CTSSQEPEWDRGKQSDYEQYF.

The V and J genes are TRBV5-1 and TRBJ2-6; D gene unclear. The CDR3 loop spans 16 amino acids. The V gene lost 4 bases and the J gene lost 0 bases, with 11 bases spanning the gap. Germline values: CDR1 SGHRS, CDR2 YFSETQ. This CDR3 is CASSPIRSSGANVLTF. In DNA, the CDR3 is TGCGCCAGCAGCCCGATTCGGAGCTCTGGGGCCAACGTCCTGACTTTC.